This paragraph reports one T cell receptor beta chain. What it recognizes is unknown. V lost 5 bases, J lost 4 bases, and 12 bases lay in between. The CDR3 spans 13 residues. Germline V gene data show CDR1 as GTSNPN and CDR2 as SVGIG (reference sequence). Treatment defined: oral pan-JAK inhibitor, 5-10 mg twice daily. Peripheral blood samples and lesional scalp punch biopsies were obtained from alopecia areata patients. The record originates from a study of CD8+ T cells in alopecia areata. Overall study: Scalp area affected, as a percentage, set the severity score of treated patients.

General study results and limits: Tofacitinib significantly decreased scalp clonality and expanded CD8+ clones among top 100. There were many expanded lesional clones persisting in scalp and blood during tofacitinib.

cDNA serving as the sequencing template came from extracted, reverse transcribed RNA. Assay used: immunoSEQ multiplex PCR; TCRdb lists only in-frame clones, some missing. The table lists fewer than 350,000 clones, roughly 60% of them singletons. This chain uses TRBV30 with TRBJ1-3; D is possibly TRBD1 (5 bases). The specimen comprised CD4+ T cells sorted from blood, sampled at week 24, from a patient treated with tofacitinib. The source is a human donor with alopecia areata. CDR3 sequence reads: CAWSDSAGNTIYF. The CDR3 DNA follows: TGTGCCTGGTCAGACAGTGCCGGAAACACCATATATTTT.